Each of the 17 T cell receptor beta chains below was sequenced from the same sample in a study of cytomegalovirus exposure and HLA in healthy donors. The PCR ran on 60 Vbeta and 13 Jbeta primers. Produced via immunoSEQ multiplex PCR; TCRdb's table is partial and in-frame only. The top ten hold approximately 2.8% of the sample, which has 120,000 to 150,000 clones, more than 75% seen once. Sequences were obtained from PBMCs. These receptor sequences come from a female donor in good health and CMV-seronegative.

This clone was seen more than once but under ten times. The V gene is TRBV7-9, the J gene TRBJ2-3; 7 bases map to TRBD2. With V trimmed by 2 bases and J by 3 bases, 17 bases remained unmatched. Germline V gene lookup returns CDR1 SEHNR and CDR2 FQNEAQ (reference sequence). CDR3 length: 19 amino acids. The chain's CDR3 is CASSLSSASGPYVTDTQYF. In nucleotides, the CDR3 is TGTGCCAGCAGCTTATCTAGTGCTAGCGGACCCTATGTAACAGATACGCAGTATTTT.

This rearrangement joins TRBV30 to TRBJ2-7; possible D gene TRBD1, 5 bases. Trimming took off 7 bases at V and 4 bases at J, with 14 bases between the two ends. CDR3 size: 12 residues. Looked up from germline, CDR1 is GTSNPN and CDR2 is SVGIG (reference sequence). As DNA, the CDR3 is TGTGCCTCGTCGTTCCAGGGTTACGAGCAGTACTTC. Its protein product is CASSFQGYEQYF.

The genes are TRBV5-8 and TRBJ2-1; perhaps TRBD1 as D (6 bases). The germline V and J ends were trimmed by 3 bases and 0 bases, with 13 bases remaining between them. CDR3 length: 16 amino acids. The germline V gene has CDR1 SGHTS and CDR2 YDEGEE. The CDR3 is CASSYNRVSSYNEQFF. CDR3 nucleotide sequence: TGTGCCAGCAGCTATAACAGGGTTAGCTCCTACAATGAGCAGTTCTTC.

This clone has just one count. CDR3 sequence: CASSGTSGKYEQYF. As DNA, the CDR3 is TGTGCCAGCAGTGGTACTAGCGGGAAATACGAGCAGTACTTC. The gene calls are TRBV25-1 and TRBJ2-7; TRBD2 matches at 10 bases. After removal of 4 bases from V and 4 bases from J, the junction contained 4 bases not matched to a gene. The CDR3 consists of 14 residues. CDR1 and CDR2 (germline): MGHDK, SYGVNS.

This sequence joins TRBV5-4 and TRBJ1-1; 7 nucleotides line up with TRBD1. V dropped 6 bases and J dropped 2; count of bases not matched to a gene: 13. CDR3 size: 16 residues. The germline V gene has CDR1 SGHNT and CDR2 YYREEE (reference sequence). The CDR3 is CASTPRTGSLNTEAFF. For the CDR3, the DNA is TGTGCCAGCACCCCAAGGACAGGTTCTCTCAACACTGAAGCTTTCTTT.

J is TRBJ2-1 and V is TRBV5-4, with 8 bases fitting TRBD2. J was trimmed by 7 bases and V by 4 bases; bases with no gene match: 10. Germline V gene lookup returns CDR1 SGHNT and CDR2 YYREEE (reference sequence). The CDR3 is 15 residues long. The CDR3 DNA reads as TGTGCCAGCAGCCCAAGCGGGAGTAACGGGAATGAGCAGTTCTTC. Encoded protein: CASSPSGSNGNEQFF.

This sequence joins TRBV5-1 and TRBJ2-5; 11 nucleotides align to TRBD2. The V gene's germline CDR1 is SGHRS and CDR2 YFSETQ. CDR3 length equals 15 residues. J was trimmed by 4 bases and V by 5 bases; bases with no gene match: 7. CDR3 protein: CASRPTSGGGETQYF. CDR3 sequence (DNA): TGCGCCAGCAGGCCCACTAGCGGGGGTGGAGAGACCCAGTACTTC.

The table lists this clone with a few counts. This chain uses TRBV11-2 with TRBJ2-5; possibly TRBD2 for D (5 bases). This CDR3 comprises 12 residues. V was clipped by 4 bases and J by 4 bases, with 7 bases between them. In germline, CDR1 is SGHAT, CDR2 FQNNGV. The CDR3 protein is CASSSAGETQYF. In DNA, the CDR3 is TGTGCCAGCAGCTCCGCGGGAGAGACCCAGTACTTC. The whole variable domain, filled in from reference TRBV11-2 and TRBJ2-5, reads EAGVAQSPRYKIIEKRQSVAFWCNPISGHATLYWYQQILGQGPKLLIQFQNNGVVDDSQLPKDRFSAERLKGVDSTLKIQPAKLEDSAVYLCASSSAGETQYFGPGTRLLVL.

This rearrangement joins TRBV11-2 to TRBJ2-3; D is undetermined. This CDR3 region has 13 residues. V lost 4 bases and J lost 1, with 6 bases in between. In germline, CDR1 is SGHAT, CDR2 FQNNGV. In nucleotides, the CDR3 is TGTGCCAGCAGCTCCGTAGGCACAGATACGCAGTATTTT. It translates to CASSSVGTDTQYF.

This sequence joins TRBV19 and TRBJ2-2, with D perhaps matching TRBD2 (5 bases). Between the trimmed V and J ends, which lost 6 bases and 0 bases, there was a span of 26 bases. In germline, CDR1 is LNHDA, CDR2 SQIVND (reference sequence). CDR3 length: 20 residues. CDR3 coding DNA: TGTGCCAGTAGGGACTGGATCAGAGACTACAGAGCCACGAACACCGGGGAGCTGTTTTTT. It specifies CASRDWIRDYRATNTGELFF. The complete variable domain, with remaining parts taken from reference TRBV19 and TRBJ2-2, reads DGGITQSPKYLFRKEGQNVTLSCEQNLNHDAMYWYRQDPGQGLRLIYYSQIVNDFQKGDIAEGYSVSREKKESFPLTVTSAQKNPTAFYLCASRDWIRDYRATNTGELFFGEGSRLTVL.

The chain joins TRBV4-3 to TRBJ2-7; 7 bases agree with TRBD1. The trim removed 3 bases at V and 0 bases at J, leaving 5 bases unmatched. The CDR3 has 15 residues. CDR1 is LGHNA, CDR2 YSLEER, per germline. The DNA for the CDR3 is TGCGCCAGCAGCCAGGGCCGACAGGGCTCCTACGAGCAGTACTTC. Translation: CASSQGRQGSYEQYF.

CDR3 sequence: CASSVERQGGCGYTF. The CDR3 DNA is TGTGCCAGCAGCGTAGAAAGACAGGGGGGGTGTGGCTACACCTTC. The chain links TRBV9 to TRBJ1-2; 9 nucleotides match TRBD1. Germline V CDR1 and CDR2: SGDLS, YYNGEE. Trimming at V came to 0 bases and at J to 7 bases, leaving 7 bases not matched to a gene. There are 15 residues in the CDR3. Based on the CDR3 plus reference TRBV9 and TRBJ1-2, the full variable domain is DSGVTQTPKHLITATGQRVTLRCSPRSGDLSVYWYQQSLDQGLQFLIQYYNGEERAKGNILERFSAQQFPDLHSELNLSSLELGDSALYFCASSVERQGGCGYTFGSGTRLTVV.

This rearrangement joins TRBV7-2 to TRBJ2-1; the match to TRBD1 covers 10 bases. This CDR3 comprises 19 residues. The V segment lost 5 bases and the J segment 4 bases; nucleotides outside the gene matches: 17. Per the germline V gene, CDR1 is SGHTA and CDR2 is FQGNSA. The CDR3 DNA is TGTGCCAGCAGCCCACACCCCCCAGACAGGGGGCTACGGTACAATGAGCAGTTCTTC. It codes for CASSPHPPDRGLRYNEQFF. Complete variable domain (other parts from reference TRBV7-2 and TRBJ2-1): GAGVSQSPSNKVTEKGKDVELRCDPISGHTALYWYRQSLGQGLEFLIYFQGNSAPDKSGLPSDRFSAERTGGSVSTLTIQRTQQEDSAVYLCASSPHPPDRGLRYNEQFFGPGTRLTVL.

This clone was recorded only once. This chain uses TRBV20-1 with TRBJ2-5; no clear D gene. Between the trimmed V and J ends, which lost 6 bases and 5 bases, there was a span of 10 bases. Germline loops: CDR1 DFQATT, CDR2 SNEGSKA (reference sequence). The length of the CDR3 is 11 residues. The chain's CDR3 is CSALSPETQYF. Here the CDR3 DNA reads TGCAGTGCCCTTTCCCCCGAGACCCAGTACTTC.

This clone was detected ten times or more. The rearrangement joins TRBV5-1 to TRBJ1-2; 10 bases are a match to TRBD1. The J segment lost 4 bases and the V segment lost 0 bases, leaving 0 bases of the junction unmatched. From germline, CDR1 is SGHRS and CDR2 YFSETQ. This CDR3 has 14 residues. The CDR3 nucleotides read TGCGCCAGCAGCTTGGGGACAGGGGGCTATGGCTACACCTTC. Its protein is CASSLGTGGYGYTF.

The chain couples TRBV7-9 to TRBJ2-7, with D maybe TRBD1 (6 bases). V was clipped by 4 bases and J by 3 bases, with 16 bases between them. The CDR3 has 15 amino acids. Germline values: CDR1 SEHNR, CDR2 FQNEAQ (reference sequence). The chain's CDR3 is CASSYRVGESYEQYF. In DNA, the CDR3 is TGTGCCAGCAGCTACAGGGTGGGAGAAAGCTACGAGCAGTACTTC.

This chain uses TRBV7-2 with TRBJ2-5, with TRBD1 matching 7 bases. V was clipped by 8 bases and J by 11 bases; unmatched bases: 14. The germline gives CDR1 SGHTA, CDR2 FQGNSA. This CDR3 region has 13 residues. Here the CDR3 DNA reads TGTGCCAGCTCCATCTACAGGGGCCCCCAGCAGTACTTC. Amino acids: CASSIYRGPQQYF. Together with reference TRBV7-2 and TRBJ2-5, the CDR3 gives the full variable domain: GAGVSQSPSNKVTEKGKDVELRCDPISGHTALYWYRQSLGQGLEFLIYFQGNSAPDKSGLPSDRFSAERTGGSVSTLTIQRTQQEDSAVYLCASSIYRGPQQYFGPGTRLLVL.